This is a list of T cell receptor beta chains from one sample in a study of shared clonotypes between healthy human individuals. Assay: immunoSEQ multiplex PCR; the TCRdb copy retains only in-frame clones and omits some. The sample contains 800,000 to 1,200,000 clones, 75% to 80% of which appear only once. Sequences were obtained from memory CD4+ T cells from PBMCs. Source of these receptors: a man in his late teens or twenties in good health. Some clones in this sample may be carry-over from other donors' samples. CDR3s include the opening cysteine and the closing phenylalanine or tryptophan. D genes are given only for firm matches. The size of a clone is reported for some rows only, either as once, few or many, or as a class for expanded clones.

size	V	length	J	D	DNA	CDR3
once	TRBV20-1	10	TRBJ2-7	NA	TGCAGTGCTACCGACCGTGGGCAGTACTTC	CSATDRGQYF
few	TRBV5-1	13	TRBJ1-4	NA	TGCGCCAGCAGGGTTGTGAGTTATGAAAAACTGTTTTTT	CASRVVSYEKLFF
NA	TRBV28	13	TRBJ2-3	TRBD1	TGTGCCAGCAGGAGACAGGGGACAGATACGCAGTATTTT	CASRRQGTDTQYF
NA	TRBV28	15	TRBJ2-2	NA	TGTGCCAGCATTAATCAGGGGAGAGACGCCGGGGAGCTGTTTTTT	CASINQGRDAGELFF
NA	TRBV6-6	13	TRBJ2-4	NA	TGTGCCAGCAGTTACCCTACACCGGGGATTCAGTACTTC	CASSYPTPGIQYF
NA	TRBV5-8	15	TRBJ1-4	NA	TGTGCCAGCAGCCCAATGGACAGCCTTAATGAAAAACTGTTTTTT	CASSPMDSLNEKLFF
NA	TRBV11-2	18	TRBJ2-4	TRBD1	TGTGCCAGCAGCTTAATGGGACAGGGTGTTGGAACCAAAAACATTCAGTACTTC	CASSLMGQGVGTKNIQYF
few	TRBV5-1	15	TRBJ1-1	TRBD1	TGCGCCAGCAGCTTGGTGGGACAGGGGGTCACTGAAGCTTTCTTT	CASSLVGQGVTEAFF
NA	TRBV5-4	15	TRBJ2-1	NA	TGTGCCAGCACCGCGACCAGGGGCTCCTACAATGAGCAGTTCTTC	CASTATRGSYNEQFF
few	TRBV10-3	14	TRBJ2-7	NA	TGTGCCATCAGTGCACCAGGGCAAATCTACGAGCAGTACTTC	CAISAPGQIYEQYF
NA	TRBV7-8	19	TRBJ2-2	NA	TGTGCCAGCAGCTTAGCCCCTAAGAGTAGCGGCCTTGCCACCGGGGAGCTGTTTTTT	CASSLAPKSSGLATGELFF
NA	TRBV5-1	16	TRBJ2-1	TRBD2	TGCGCCAGCAGCTTGAGGGGACTAGCGGTGAACAATGAGCAGTTCTTC	CASSLRGLAVNNEQFF
NA	TRBV7-2	16	TRBJ2-5	TRBD2	TGTGCCAGCAGCTTAGACGGGGCGGGAGCAGGGGAGACCCAGTACTTC	CASSLDGAGAGETQYF
many	TRBV4-1	14	TRBJ1-2	NA	TGCGCCAGCAGCCCCCCGGCAGGGACCTATGGCTACACCTTC	CASSPPAGTYGYTF
NA	TRBV5-8	14	TRBJ1-2	TRBD1	TGTGCCAGCAGCCTGCGACAGGGGGCTAATGGCTACACCTTC	CASSLRQGANGYTF
few	TRBV9	15	TRBJ1-1	NA	TGTGCCAGCAGCGTATGGGCAGGGGAGAACACTGAAGCTTTCTTT	CASSVWAGENTEAFF
NA	TRBV10-3	15	TRBJ1-1	TRBD1	TGTGCCATCAACGGGTTAGGGGGCGCGGGCACTGAAGCTTTCTTT	CAINGLGGAGTEAFF
NA	TRBV28	16	TRBJ2-6	NA	TGTGCCAGCAAGCCCCACTATGCCTCTGGGGCCAACGTCCTGACTTTC	CASKPHYASGANVLTF
NA	TRBV7-9	16	TRBJ1-2	TRBD1	TGTGCCAGCAGCTTAGCGCTTGGGCAGGGGGCCGCTGGCTACACCTTC	CASSLALGQGAAGYTF
NA	TRBV18	12	TRBJ2-7	TRBD2	TGTGCCAGCTCCGGGAGGGGGGAGGAGCAGTACTTC	CASSGRGEEQYF
NA	TRBV5-1	13	TRBJ1-5	NA	TGCGCCAGCAGCTTGGCCAGCGATCAGCCCCAGCATTTT	CASSLASDQPQHF
once	TRBV5-4	15	TRBJ2-3	NA	TGTGCCAGCAGCCGTACAGGGGAGGGGATAGATACGCAGTATTTT	CASSRTGEGIDTQYF
NA	TRBV21-1	17	TRBJ2-6	NA	TGTGCCAGCCTATCGGGGTCACGGAGCTCTGGGGCCAACGTCCTGACTTTC	CASLSGSRSSGANVLTF
NA	TRBV5-1	14	TRBJ1-1	TRBD1	TGCGCCAGCAGCCCGGGACAGCCGAACGCTGAAGCTTTCTTT	CASSPGQPNAEAFF
NA	TRBV25-1	15	TRBJ2-1	TRBD1	TGTGCCAGCAGTACCACAGGGGCGCTCAACGATGAGCAGTTCTTC	CASSTTGALNDEQFF
NA	TRBV6-5	15	TRBJ2-7	TRBD1	TGTGCCAGCAGTTACTCCCCGGGACAGGGCTACGAGCAGTACTTC	CASSYSPGQGYEQYF
NA	TRBV9	15	TRBJ1-1	NA	TGTGCCAGCAGCGTAGTAGGGCAGGGAACCACTGAAGCTTTCTTT	CASSVVGQGTTEAFF
NA	TRBV28	15	TRBJ1-1	NA	TGTGCCAGCAGTCCCCCCCACGGACGGTTTGCTGAAGCTTTCTTT	CASSPPHGRFAEAFF
NA	TRBV20-1	11	TRBJ2-2	NA	TGCAGTGCTAGGTCAACCGGGGAGCTGTTTTTT	CSARSTGELFF
NA	TRBV7-3	14	TRBJ2-1	NA	TGTGCCAGCAGCTTAGTTGTAGACTACAATGAGCAGTTCTTC	CASSLVVDYNEQFF
NA	TRBV2	14	TRBJ2-2	TRBD1	TGTGCCAGCAGGGGGGACAGTGAAACCGGGGAGCTGTTTTTT	CASRGDSETGELFF
NA	TRBV5-1	14	TRBJ1-1	TRBD1	TGCGCCAGCAGGGTCCAGGGGGCGGAATCAGAAGCTTTCTTT	CASRVQGAESEAFF
NA	TRBV5-6	13	TRBJ2-2	NA	TGTGCCAGCAGGTTAGAGGGCACCGGGGAGCTGTTTTTT	CASRLEGTGELFF
few	TRBV5-6	16	TRBJ2-1	TRBD2	TGTGCCAGCAGCTTGGTAGTTGGGAGGGCGGTAAATGAGCAGTTCTTC	CASSLVVGRAVNEQFF
NA	TRBV4-2	17	TRBJ2-7	NA	TGTGCCAGCAGCCAAGATGCTTTCGCAGGAAACTCCTACGAGCAGTACTTC	CASSQDAFAGNSYEQYF
NA	TRBV5-1	15	TRBJ2-7	NA	TGCGCCAGCAGCCCGGGCGGGACAGCGAACTACGAGCAGTACTTC	CASSPGGTANYEQYF